This T cell receptor beta chain emerged from a study of T cells in Graves' hyperthyroidism and ophthalmopathy (dated by TCRdb to between 2018 and 2020). Study-level background: Peripheral blood samples were taken at initial diagnosis, before any treatment was given. TCR V-J signatures able to tell the groups apart were searched for in a discovery cohort of 90 to 100 patients, of whom under 45 had Graves' ophthalmopathy and around 58 had stable Graves' hyperthyroidism. The 95 to 100 discovery patients were randomly divided into training and test sets at a 7:3 ratio. According to the paper, TCR Vbeta CDR3 sequencing was carried out on 135 peripheral blood samples, which came from approximately 41 ophthalmopathy, about 75 hyperthyroidism and 17 progressor patients. After blood sampling, hyperthyroidism patients were treated with methimazole at a starting dose of 30 mg daily, and ophthalmopathy patients were treated with high-dose intravenous methylprednisolone. An independent validation cohort of around 19 hyperthyroidism patients and 17 patients who later progressed to ophthalmopathy tested prospective prediction of ophthalmopathy. Thyroid tissue and blood T-cell repertoires from roughly six Graves' hyperthyroidism patients were also compared in the study. Summary of the overall study and its limitations: Sample size was not statistically predetermined, and investigators were not blinded to group allocation. In cross-validation, a model built on a 13 V-J signature told ophthalmopathy apart from stable hyperthyroidism with less than 90% sensitivity and roughly 83% specificity, and in testing the same model reached 80%/75%. During validation, the model predicted progression to ophthalmopathy a median of about 6.3 months ahead of onset, with roughly 65% sensitivity and 72% to 80% specificity. Most expanded thyroid clonotypes (frequency above 0.001) were also detected in blood, a finding suggesting that blood repertoires may reflect thyroid immune responses.

Amplification of TCR beta CDR3 regions was carried out from RNA transcripts. The TCR CDR3 was subjected to a first round of RT-PCR using the HTBI primer set and the Qiagen OneStep RT-PCR kit. A second multiplex PCR round built the libraries, followed by size selection and purification. Libraries were sequenced paired-end with 100 bp reads on an Illumina HiSeq2000. Concerning the study's data processing: SOAPnuke was used to process the raw data, removing reads that contained adapters or uncalled bases, had a mean Phred below 15, or lacked an exact match to the constant primer or identifier. High-quality paired reads were merged using COPE v1.2.5, and each unique nucleotide sequence was defined as a clonotype. MiTCR v1.1 was used to align the clonotypes against IMGT TRBV, TRBD and TRBJ reference segments. The analysis was restricted to V-J combinations with a frequency above 0.0001, which together covered just over 99% of the repertoires. The TCS score was defined as the ratio of F50 (clonal expansion) to E x V (chaos), calculated using BLOSUM62-based TCRdist between CDR3 peptides within each V-J. Welch's t-statistics and random forest reduced fewer than 600 V-J features to under 15, which were used in a naive Bayes classifier (R e1071). TCRdb reran the public reads through fastp at Q25 and MiXCR, keeping productive beta chains. Each CDR3 protein appears once, grouped with its most common genes and DNA. TCRdb's processing, not the authors', yielded these V and J calls. The table for this sample lists a few hundred thousand distinct CDR3 sequences; just under 25% of them were counted only once. The ten biggest clones cover around 70% of the sample.

A patient counted as having stable Graves' hyperthyroidism if no progression to ophthalmopathy occurred over 18 months of follow-up. Hyperthyroidism patients were aged 18 to 65 years and newly diagnosed, with disease duration of less than 2 months. Patients with uncontrolled infections, other autoimmune diseases, pregnancy or lactation were excluded. Diagnoses relied on clinical symptoms, serum thyroxine and TRAb, thyroid ultrasound and orbital computed tomography. Ficoll-Paque density gradient centrifugation was used to isolate PBMCs from around 10 ml of fresh peripheral blood. Total RNA was extracted using Trizol reagent, and RNA quality was assessed on an Agilent 2100 Bioanalyzer. The CDR3 runs 13 residues from the cysteine to the phenylalanine. CDR3 DNA only is kept here, 39 bases in frame from base 1. CDR1 MNHEY and CDR2 SMNVEV are derived from the germline V gene (reference sequence). Relative to germline, V is 4 bases shorter and J is 4 bases shorter, with 9 bases between their ends.

This clonotype has ten or more counts. Its antigen remains undetermined. The record has no base qualities; no much larger clone is one base away. The clonotype was recovered from a man aged 50-60 years with Graves' hyperthyroidism. Input material: blood. The V and J genes are TRBV27 and TRBJ2-3, with the D gene call left open. The nucleotides are TGTGCCAGCAGTTCTCTAGAAGCAGATACGCAGTATTTT. It translates as CASSSLEADTQYF.